Below, one T cell receptor (beta chain) is given with its context. Its target is not known. A CD45RA-negative memory subset and a CD45RA+ naive subset were separated from the CD4+ cells. The data are from a study of shared clonotypes between healthy human individuals. General study results and limits: Owing to a small donor count, the genetic and exposure-history diversity represented was limited. The study found approximately 5% of naive CD4 clonotypes shared across four donors.

The assay was immunoSEQ multiplex PCR, and TCRdb's table has in-frame clones only and misses some. Altogether approximately 530,000 clones are present, about 96% being singletons, with the ten largest covering approximately 0.06%. Germline CDR1 reads SGHRS; CDR2 reads YFSETQ. With V trimmed by 0 bases and J by 0 bases, 5 bases remained unmatched. There are 16 residues in the CDR3. The receptor was derived from a woman aged 30 to 39 in good health. The source material was naive CD4+ T cells sorted from blood. Subset meaning: CD45RA+ positively selected. This chain links TRBV5-1 with TRBJ2-5; TRBD1 matches at 7 bases. The CDR3 spells CASSLVIDRDQETQYF. CDR3 DNA sequence: TGCGCCAGCAGCTTGGTCATCGACAGGGACCAAGAGACCCAGTACTTC.